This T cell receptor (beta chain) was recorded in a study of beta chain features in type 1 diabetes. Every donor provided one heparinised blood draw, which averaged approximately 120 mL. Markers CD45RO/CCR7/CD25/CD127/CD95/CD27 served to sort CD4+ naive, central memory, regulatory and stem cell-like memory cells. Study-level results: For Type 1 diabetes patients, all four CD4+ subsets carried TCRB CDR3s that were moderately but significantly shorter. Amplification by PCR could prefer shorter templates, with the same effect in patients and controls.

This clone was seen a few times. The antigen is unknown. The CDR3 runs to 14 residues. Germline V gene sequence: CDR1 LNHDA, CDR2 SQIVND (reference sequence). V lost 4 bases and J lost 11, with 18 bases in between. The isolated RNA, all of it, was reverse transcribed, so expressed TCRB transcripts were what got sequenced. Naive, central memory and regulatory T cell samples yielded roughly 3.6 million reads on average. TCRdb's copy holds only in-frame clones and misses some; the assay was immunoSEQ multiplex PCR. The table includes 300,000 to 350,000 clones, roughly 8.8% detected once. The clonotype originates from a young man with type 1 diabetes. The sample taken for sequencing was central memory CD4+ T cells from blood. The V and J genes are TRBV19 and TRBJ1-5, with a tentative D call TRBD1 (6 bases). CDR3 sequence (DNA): TGTGCCAGTAGTACGGCGGGCAGGGGTGGAACCCAGCATTTT. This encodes CASSTAGRGGTQHF. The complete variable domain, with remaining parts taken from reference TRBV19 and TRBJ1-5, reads DGGITQSPKYLFRKEGQNVTLSCEQNLNHDAMYWYRQDPGQGLRLIYYSQIVNDFQKGDIAEGYSVSREKKESFPLTVTSAQKNPTAFYLCASSTAGRGGTQHFGDGTRLSIL.